These T cell receptor beta chains were read from a single sample in a study. TCRdb recomputed calls from the RT-PCR reads with MiXCR, one row per CDR3 protein. The table has about 680,000 distinct CDR3 sequences, about 14% seen once. The sequenced material came from memory CD4+ T cells from blood. These receptors all come from a female donor in good health, serving as a healthy control. The CDR3 runs from the conserved cysteine through the conserved F or W. Fields, in order: D gene, clone size, J gene, V gene, CDR3 protein, CDR3 DNA. The D gene is left open where the match is weak. Not every row has a clone size; where given, it reads once, few, many or a size class.

>-|few|TRBJ2-7|TRBV20-1
CSAKGKARMYEQYF
TGCAGTGCAAAGGGGAAAGCCAGGATGTACGAGCAGTACTTC
>-|-|TRBJ1-1|TRBV2
CASSASLSDTEAFF
TGTGCCAGCAGTGCCAGTTTGTCGGACACTGAAGCTTTCTTT
>TRBD2|few|TRBJ2-2|TRBV27
CASSPGLAGGPTGELFF
TGTGCCAGCAGTCCGGGACTAGCGGGGGGGCCCACCGGGGAGCTGTTTTTT
>-|-|TRBJ2-7|TRBV5-1
CASSQIGQSMVSFYEQYF
TGCGCCAGCAGCCAGATTGGACAGTCGATGGTATCCTTTTACGAGCAGTACTTC
>-|few|TRBJ1-4|TRBV6-1
CASSEILSGKDEKLFF
TGTGCCAGCAGTGAAATTCTGTCAGGGAAGGATGAAAAACTGTTTTTT
>TRBD1|many|TRBJ1-2|TRBV7-9
CASSHYRTGYGYTF
TGTGCCAGCAGCCACTACCGGACAGGCTATGGCTACACCTTC
>TRBD2|-|TRBJ2-5|TRBV20-1
CSAPQRGIQETQYF
TGCAGTGCTCCTCAGCGGGGCATCCAAGAGACCCAGTACTTC
>-|few|TRBJ2-7|TRBV28
CASSTAGTQGLYEQYF
TGTGCCAGCAGTACAGCCGGGACTCAGGGCCTCTACGAGCAGTACTTC
>TRBD2|many|TRBJ2-1|TRBV4-3
CASSHTTAGNEQFF
TGCGCCAGCAGCCACACCACAGCGGGAAATGAGCAGTTCTTC
>-|few|TRBJ1-1|TRBV6-2/TRBV6-3
CASSYWSTEAFF
TGTGCCAGCAGTTACTGGAGCACTGAAGCTTTCTTT
>-|many|TRBJ2-3|TRBV5-1
CASSLEQRSTDTQYF
TGCGCCAGCAGCTTGGAACAGAGGAGCACAGATACGCAGTATTTT
>-|few|TRBJ2-1|TRBV5-6
CASSLDRTNNEQFF
TGTGCCAGCAGCTTGGACAGGACTAACAATGAGCAGTTCTTC
>-|few|TRBJ1-3|TRBV5-1
CASSLMAADTGNTIYF
TGCGCCAGCAGCTTAATGGCAGCCGATACTGGAAACACCATATATTTT
>TRBD1|-|TRBJ1-1|TRBV5-1
CASSLQGAETEAFF
TGCGCCAGCAGCTTGCAGGGGGCCGAGACTGAAGCTTTCTTT
>-|-|TRBJ1-3|TRBV6-5
CASSYLGWDTIYF
TGTGCCAGCAGTTACTTGGGGTGGGACACCATATATTTT
>-|few|TRBJ2-7|TRBV20-1
CSAKTGEPYEQYF
TGCAGTGCCAAGACGGGGGAGCCCTACGAGCAGTACTTC
>TRBD2|few|TRBJ2-3|TRBV27
CASRQGRGRKISTDTQYF
TGTGCCAGCAGGCAAGGGAGGGGACGGAAAATTAGCACAGATACGCAGTATTTT
>-|-|TRBJ2-3|TRBV20-1
CSATTSSTDTQYF
TGCAGTGCTACGACCTCTAGCACAGATACGCAGTATTTT
>-|-|TRBJ1-3|TRBV5-6
CASSSKTSSGNTIYF
TGTGCCAGCAGCTCCAAGACTTCCTCGGGAAACACCATATATTTT
>-|-|TRBJ1-2|TRBV7-3
CASSPRLGEYTF
TGTGCCAGCAGCCCCAGGCTAGGGGAGTACACCTTC
>TRBD2|few|TRBJ2-1|TRBV9
CASSVVAGGPYEQFF
TGTGCCAGCAGCGTAGTAGCGGGGGGGCCTTATGAGCAGTTCTTC
>TRBD2|-|TRBJ2-2|TRBV18
CASSLRLAGRTGELFF
TGTGCCAGCTCACTTCGACTAGCGGGCCGCACCGGGGAGCTGTTTTTT
>-|few|TRBJ2-5|TRBV28
CASSLDWAGTQYF
TGTGCCAGCAGTTTAGACTGGGCCGGGACCCAGTACTTC
>TRBD2|few|TRBJ2-2|TRBV18
CASSSREPDTGELFF
TGTGCCAGCTCTTCGCGGGAGCCGGACACCGGGGAGCTGTTTTTT
>-|-|TRBJ2-2|TRBV7-3
CASSLLGQGNTGELFF
TGTGCCAGCAGCCTCCTGGGGCAGGGGAACACCGGGGAGCTGTTTTTT
>TRBD1|-|TRBJ2-5|TRBV14
CASSQLDRAIQETQYF
TGTGCCAGCAGCCAATTGGACAGGGCGATCCAAGAGACCCAGTACTTC
>-|-|TRBJ1-5|TRBV4-3
CASSQDSDVGQPKHF
TGCGCCAGCAGCCAAGATAGCGATGTCGGTCAGCCCAAGCATTTT
>-|many|TRBJ2-1|TRBV24-1
CATSDSKARRPNNEQFF
TGTGCCACCAGTGACTCCAAGGCGCGGCGACCCAACAATGAGCAGTTCTTC
>-|many|TRBJ2-1|TRBV5-6
CASSLAGLSYNEQFF
TGTGCCAGCAGCTTGGCTGGACTTTCCTACAATGAGCAGTTCTTC
>-|few|TRBJ1-5|TRBV5-6
CASSLGYRYQPQHF
TGTGCCAGCAGCTTGGGCTACAGGTATCAGCCCCAGCATTTT
>-|-|TRBJ2-3|TRBV6-6
CASSRVADTQYF
TGTGCCAGCAGTAGAGTTGCAGATACGCAGTATTTT
>TRBD1|many|TRBJ1-6|TRBV20-1
CSARDEARTGVFSPLHF
TGCAGTGCTAGAGATGAGGCGCGGACAGGGGTTTTTTCACCCCTCCACTTT
>TRBD1|-|TRBJ1-1|TRBV3-1
CASIRTGGTEAFF
TGTGCCAGCATCCGCACAGGGGGCACTGAAGCTTTCTTT
>TRBD2|many|TRBJ2-7|TRBV6-2/TRBV6-3
CASSPTSGLSYEQYF
TGTGCCAGCAGCCCAACTAGCGGGCTCTCCTACGAGCAGTACTTC
>TRBD1|-|TRBJ1-3|TRBV7-8
CASSKMTGGVSGNTIYF
TGTGCCAGCAGCAAAATGACAGGGGGGGTCTCTGGAAACACCATATATTTT
>-|many|TRBJ2-5|TRBV5-1
CASRDENRETQYF
TGCGCCAGCAGGGACGAAAACAGGGAGACCCAGTACTTC
>-|few|TRBJ2-5|TRBV20-1
CSARDQVYQETQYF
TGCAGTGCTAGAGATCAAGTATACCAAGAGACCCAGTACTTC
>TRBD2|few|TRBJ2-7|TRBV20-1
CSASWRGRAAYEQYF
TGCAGTGCTAGTTGGCGCGGGAGGGCCGCCTACGAGCAGTACTTC
>-|few|TRBJ2-3|TRBV11-2
CASSFQRIRTDTQYF
TGTGCCAGCAGCTTTCAGCGGATACGCACAGATACGCAGTATTTT
>-|-|TRBJ2-1|TRBV20-1
CSAREREQFF
TGCAGTGCTAGGGAGAGAGAGCAGTTCTTC
>TRBD2|many|TRBJ2-2|TRBV5-5
CASSSPSGSNTGELFF
TGTGCCAGCAGCTCTCCTAGCGGGAGTAACACCGGGGAGCTGTTTTTT
>-|-|TRBJ2-7|TRBV9
CASSVLATPYEQYF
TGTGCCAGCAGCGTTCTGGCAACCCCCTACGAGCAGTACTTC
>TRBD2|few|TRBJ2-7|TRBV30
CAWRTSGSTYEQYF
TGTGCCTGGAGGACTAGCGGGAGTACCTACGAGCAGTACTTC
>-|few|TRBJ2-3|TRBV5-1
CASSFDRDTQYF
TGCGCCAGCAGCTTCGACAGAGATACGCAGTATTTT
>TRBD1|many|TRBJ1-3|TRBV6-5
CASSSYRGYTIYF
TGTGCCAGCAGTTCTTACAGGGGCTACACCATATATTTT
>-|few|TRBJ1-2|TRBV5-1
CASRMSENYGYTF
TGCGCCAGCAGGATGTCGGAGAACTATGGCTACACCTTC
>TRBD1|few|TRBJ2-7|TRBV5-1
CASSLAGTGYEQYF
TGCGCCAGCAGCTTGGCAGGGACAGGTTACGAGCAGTACTTC
>TRBD1|-|TRBJ1-1|TRBV3-1
CASSQDGQGLAEAFF
TGTGCCAGCAGCCAAGACGGACAGGGTCTTGCTGAAGCTTTCTTT
>-|many|TRBJ2-5|TRBV11-2
CASSFGAEAETQYF
TGTGCCAGCAGCTTCGGAGCGGAGGCAGAGACCCAGTACTTC